The 17 T cell receptor beta chains listed next were all sequenced from one sample in a study of glioma-infiltrating T cells. The iRepertoire nested amplicon-rescue multiplex PCR amplified TCR alpha and beta CDR3s from RNA. Each CDR3 protein gets one entry after TCRdb re-called the multiplex PCR reads with MiXCR. This table holds 300,000 to 450,000 distinct CDR3 sequences, 41% found once. The sequenced material came from glioma tissue, nonneoplastic brain tissue, or PBMCs (not recorded which). The source of these receptors is a human donor with low-grade glioma or glioblastoma, undergoing nonglioma brain surgery, or in good health (not recorded which).

This clonotype was seen many times. For the CDR3, the DNA is TGTGCCAGCAGCCAAAGGGTTGGGACTGAAGCTTTCTTT. As protein: CASSQRVGTEAFF. This chain uses TRBV27 with TRBJ1-1; D not resolved. V was clipped by 6 bases and J by 5 bases, with 13 bases between them. CDR1 MNHEY and CDR2 SMNVEV come from the germline V gene (reference sequence). This CDR3 is built from 13 residues.

This clonotype turned up a few times. The V and J genes are TRBV19 and TRBJ1-5; TRBD1 is a possible D gene (6 bases). The CDR3 spans 15 residues. Trimming stripped 8 bases from V and 3 bases from J, with 17 bases between. Germline V gene lookup returns CDR1 LNHDA and CDR2 SQIVND (reference sequence). The CDR3 spells CASRWGGRDNQPQHF. The DNA of the CDR3 is TGTGCCAGTCGGTGGGGGGGCAGAGACAATCAGCCCCAGCATTTT.

Of note for this clonotype: Just one base apart from a much larger clone, this may be a read error. V usage is TRBV28 and J usage is TRBJ1-2; D gene ambiguous. CDR3 length equals 13 residues. Germline values: CDR1 MDHEN, CDR2 SYDVKM. The CDR3 bases are TGTGCCAGCAGTTTCCTCCCCGACTATGGCTGCACCTTC. This gives the protein CASSFLPDYGCTF.

This clonotype has a count of ten or more. This sequence joins TRBV6-2 or TRBV6-3 and TRBJ1-2; no reliable D call. This CDR3 is 12 amino acids long. CDR1 is MNHEY, CDR2 SVGEGT, per germline. V was trimmed by 2 bases and J by 6 bases, leaving 7 bases between them. For the CDR3, the DNA is TGTGCCAGCAGTTACAGAAGGGATGGCTACACCTTC. This translates into CASSYRRDGYTF.

Worth noting for this clonotype: A read error may produce the germline difference seen at one junction end. This rearrangement joins TRBV5-1 to TRBJ2-7; a possible D gene is TRBD2 (5 bases). Germline CDR1 is SGHRS and CDR2 is YFSETQ. The CDR3 extends over 15 amino acids. CDR3 protein: CASSPAGRPSYEQHF. CDR3 coding DNA: TGCGCCAGCAGCCCTGCGGGCCGGCCTTCCTACGAGCAGCACTTC.

The rearrangement links TRBV25-1 to TRBJ2-6, with D hard to call. The CDR3 totals 14 residues. The ends were cut back, 3 bases at V and 7 bases at J, with 10 bases in the middle. The germline V gene has CDR1 MGHDK and CDR2 SYGVNS. The CDR3 sequence: CASSDGPGANVLTF. In nucleotides, the CDR3 is TGTGCCAGCAGTGACGGACCGGGCGCCAACGTCCTGACTTTC.

This chain links TRBV5-1 with TRBJ2-3, with a weak D call TRBD1 (6 bases). V lost 0 bases to trimming and J lost 4 bases, with 18 bases between them. CDR3 size: 17 residues. From germline, CDR1 is SGHRS and CDR2 YFSETQ. Here the CDR3 reads CASSLAMDSVGPDTQYF. The CDR3 nucleotides are TGCGCCAGCAGCTTGGCGATGGACAGCGTAGGTCCAGATACGCAGTATTTT.

A word on this clonotype: At one boundary the junction diverges from the germline segment, which might be a read error. The rearrangement joins TRBV27 to TRBJ2-6, with 11 bases lining up with TRBD2. The germline V gene encodes CDR1 MNHEY and CDR2 SMNVEV (reference sequence). CDR3 size: 16 residues. For the CDR3, the DNA is TGTGCCAGCACTTTACTAGCGGGAGATGGGGCCAACGTCCTGACTTTC. It yields the protein CASTLLAGDGANVLTF.

The CDR3 DNA follows: TGTGCCATCAGTGAGTCGGCAGGGCCAAGGAAAAACACTGAAGCTTTCTTT. The encoded protein is CAISESAGPRKNTEAFF. V is TRBV10-3 and J is TRBJ1-1; D possibly corresponds to TRBD1 (5 bases). The germline CDR1 and CDR2 sequences are ENHRY and SYGVKD. V shed 0 bases and J shed 2 bases, with 16 bases lying between them. The CDR3 is made up of 17 amino acids.

This chain joins TRBV29-1 and TRBJ2-1; no clear D gene. Germline V lookup: CDR1 SQVTM, CDR2 ANQGSEA. This CDR3 is built from 15 residues. The V gene lost 0 bases and the J gene lost 4 bases, with 13 bases spanning the gap. The DNA of the CDR3 is TGCAGCGTTGAAGATAGAGCTATCGTATACAATGAGCAGTTCTTC. Translating it yields CSVEDRAIVYNEQFF.

The chain has TRBV27 and TRBJ2-7; 8 positions match TRBD2. The CDR3 spans 14 residues. Germline lookup yields CDR1 MNHEY and CDR2 SMNVEV (reference sequence). J was trimmed by 7 bases and V by 4 bases; bases with no gene match: 9. The CDR3 region has the DNA TGTGCCAGCAGTTCGGTAGCGGGATACTGGGAGCAGTACTTC. Its translation: CASSSVAGYWEQYF.

The chain uses TRBV7-9 and TRBJ1-6; TRBD1 is a possible D gene (5 bases). The CDR3 spans 16 residues. The V gene's germline CDR1 is SEHNR and CDR2 FQNEAQ (reference sequence). The V end was cut by 5 bases, the J end by 7 bases, with 18 bases between. The CDR3 loop reads CASSQRPGETNSPLHF. The CDR3 bases are TGTGCCAGCAGCCAACGTCCGGGGGAGACGAATTCACCCCTCCACTTT.

Regarding this clonotype: The junction does not match germline at one end; this may be a read error. The J gene is TRBJ1-1, the V gene TRBV28; D gene unclear. Germline values: CDR1 MDHEN, CDR2 SYDVKM. This CDR3 is built from 17 residues. The chain's CDR3 is CASSFWHILYMNTEVFF. In nucleotides, the CDR3 is TGTGCCAGCAGTTTTTGGCATATCCTTTACATGAACACTGAAGTTTTCTTT.

The CDR3 bases are TGCAGTGCTAGAGAGGGGGCCCAAGAAGCTTTCTTT. As protein: CSAREGAQEAFF. This chain joins TRBV20-1 and TRBJ1-1; possibly TRBD1 for D (6 bases). CDR3 length: 12 residues. V was cut by 0 bases and J by 8 bases, with 10 bases left in between. Germline V CDR1 and CDR2: DFQATT, SNEGSKA (reference sequence).

This clonotype has more than one count but fewer than ten. V usage is TRBV20-1 and J usage is TRBJ2-7, with D possibly being TRBD2 (5 bases). The CDR3 is made up of 16 amino acids. Trimming left V 0 bases short and J 2 bases short, with 17 bases between. Per germline, CDR1 DFQATT and CDR2 SNEGSKA (reference sequence). The CDR3 DNA reads as TGCAGTGCTAGAGATCGAGGGCTGAAGGGTCCCTACGAGCAGTACTTC. This encodes CSARDRGLKGPYEQYF.

In this sample, this clonotype turned up a few times. This chain uses TRBV7-2 with TRBJ1-5; TRBD1 aligns across 10 bases. The CDR3 runs 16 residues. V lost 5 bases to trimming and J lost 5 bases; unmatched junction nucleotides: 9. Germline V gives CDR1 SGHTA, CDR2 FQGNSA. Here the CDR3 DNA reads TGTGCCAGCAGCCTCCAGGACAGGGGGAGGGATCAGCCCCAGCATTTT. It encodes CASSLQDRGRDQPQHF.

This sequence joins TRBV4-1 and TRBJ2-7, with a tentative D call TRBD2 (7 bases). V was shortened by 0 bases and J by 3 bases, with 15 bases between the two germline ends. Germline V gives CDR1 MGHRA, CDR2 YSYEKL. The length of the CDR3 is 16 residues. The chain's CDR3 is CASSQERGGFGYEQYF. CDR3 nucleotides: TGCGCCAGCAGCCAAGAGAGGGGGGGGTTCGGCTACGAGCAGTACTTC.